Below, one T cell receptor beta chain is given with its context. This clonotype was recorded a few times. Its antigen target is currently unknown. The sample holds no much larger clone one base away, and base qualities are not on file. TCRdb records Illumina NovaSeq 6000 as the sequencer. TCRalpha and TCRbeta cDNA libraries were constructed by 5'RACE with constant-segment primers, with sample barcodes and unique molecular identifiers being introduced. Trizol reagent was used to extract RNA from every sample. Libraries were amplified in two PCR steps, with a second sample barcode and Illumina TruSeq adapters added in the second step. The libraries were sequenced on an Illumina NovaSeq using 2 x 150 bp paired-end reads. Processing in the source paper ran as follows. Reads were demultiplexed and collapsed into UMI-guided consensus sequences with migec v1.2.7. With mixcr v2.1.11, UMI consensuses were aligned to TRA and TRB V and J templates and assembled into clonotypes. Clonotypes were classified as expanded or contracted when called significant by both edgeR and NoisET, with noise models trained on biological replicates. For edgeR calls, the thresholds were a false discovery rate-adjusted p below 0.01 and a log2 fold-change of 1. As an exploratory analysis of dynamics, PCA with hierarchical clustering was applied to max-normalized trajectories of the 1000 most abundant clonotypes. Separately sequenced CD4+ and CD8+ repertoires were used to assign the CD4 or CD8 phenotype of responding clones. The raw public reads went through TCRdb reprocessing: fastp at Q25, MiXCR clone calling, in-frame beta chains kept. Under each unique CDR3 protein, matching rows form one entry showing the most common genes and DNA. For this entry, the V and J calls and clone size follow TCRdb and not the study's own pipeline. The sample includes 200,000 or so distinct CDR3 sequences, with around 15% observed a single time. 2% to 2.5% of the sample lies in the top ten.

The data are from a study of T-cell memory formation after mild COVID-19 (dated by TCRdb to the early 2020s). Describing the broader study: TCR sequence clusters from the two donors were largely donor specific. Longitudinal TCRalpha and TCRbeta repertoire sequencing tracked T-cell clones expanding and contracting after mild COVID-19 in a couple of donors. The cohort was made up of two young adult volunteers, one female and one male, who were previously healthy.

In the germline V gene, CDR1 corresponds to ENHRY and CDR2 to SYGVKD. The CDR3 spans 15 residues, from the cysteine through the phenylalanine. This entry keeps only the CDR3 DNA: 45 bases, framed from base 1. Cut back by 7 bases and 3 bases, the V and J ends lie 17 bases apart. PBMCs were isolated by Ficoll-Paque density gradient centrifugation. The paper as a whole reports these results and caveats: SARS-CoV-2 specificity of the second-wave clones peaking on day 37 was not confirmed. Contracting CD4+ clones were located mainly in the CM and EM memory subsets, whereas CD8+ clones were found to be enriched in EMRA. Clones contracting from day 15 to 85 had balanced CD4/CD8 phenotypes, while a second wave expanding from day 15 to 37 was biased towards CD4+. Some responding clones were found in pre-infection memory, which suggests that pre-existing cross-reactive memory T cells took part in the SARS-CoV-2 response. Only two mild cases were covered by the study, and larger cohorts that include severe cases with pre-infection samples were considered necessary.

The TCR originated in an adult woman who had mild COVID-19 (a few samples of this study predate the infection). The sample titles of this study are shuffled in the database, so cell type and time point are left out; the donor was told from shared clones. The sample was PBMCs or a T cell subset sorted from them (not recorded which). This chain is built from TRBV10-3 and TRBJ2-3; the best D guess is TRBD2, with 6 bases matching. The nucleotide sequence is TGTGCCATCATGCCGATCGGCGGGGCAACAGATACGCAGTATTTT. It is translated as CAIMPIGGATDTQYF.